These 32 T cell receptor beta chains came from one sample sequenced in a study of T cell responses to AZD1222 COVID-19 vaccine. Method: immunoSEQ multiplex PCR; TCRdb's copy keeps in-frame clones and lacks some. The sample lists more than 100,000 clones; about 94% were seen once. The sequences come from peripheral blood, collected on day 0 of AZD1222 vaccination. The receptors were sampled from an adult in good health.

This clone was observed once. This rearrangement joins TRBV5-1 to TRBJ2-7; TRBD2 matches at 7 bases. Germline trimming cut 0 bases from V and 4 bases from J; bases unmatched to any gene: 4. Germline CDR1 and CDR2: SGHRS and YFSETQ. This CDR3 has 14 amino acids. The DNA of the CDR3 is TGCGCCAGCAGCTTGGAGGGACTACCATACGAGCAGTACTTC. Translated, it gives CASSLEGLPYEQYF.

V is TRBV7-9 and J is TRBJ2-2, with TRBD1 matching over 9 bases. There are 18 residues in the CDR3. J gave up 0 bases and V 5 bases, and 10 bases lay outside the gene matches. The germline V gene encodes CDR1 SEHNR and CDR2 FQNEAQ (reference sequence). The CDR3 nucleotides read TGTGCCAGCAGCCTCACGTATCACAGGGGGCCGAACACCGGGGAGCTGTTTTTT. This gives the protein CASSLTYHRGPNTGELFF.

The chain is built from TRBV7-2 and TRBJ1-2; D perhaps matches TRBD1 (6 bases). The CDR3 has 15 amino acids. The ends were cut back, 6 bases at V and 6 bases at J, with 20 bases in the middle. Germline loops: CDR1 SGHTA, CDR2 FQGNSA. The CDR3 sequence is CASRDQVGQLNGYTF. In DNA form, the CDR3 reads TGTGCCAGCAGGGACCAAGTCGGACAGCTTAATGGCTACACCTTC.

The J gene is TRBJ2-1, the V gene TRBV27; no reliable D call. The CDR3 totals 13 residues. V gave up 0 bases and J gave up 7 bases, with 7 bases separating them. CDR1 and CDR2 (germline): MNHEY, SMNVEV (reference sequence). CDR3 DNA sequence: TGTGCCAGCAGTTTATCAAAGGAGAATGAGCAGTTCTTC. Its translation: CASSLSKENEQFF.

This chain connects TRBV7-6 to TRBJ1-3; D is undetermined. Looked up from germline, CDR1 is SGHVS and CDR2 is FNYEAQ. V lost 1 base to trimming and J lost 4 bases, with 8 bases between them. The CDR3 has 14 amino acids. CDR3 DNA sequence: TGTGCCAGCAGCTTAGAAATCGGAGGAAACACCATATATTTT. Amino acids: CASSLEIGGNTIYF.

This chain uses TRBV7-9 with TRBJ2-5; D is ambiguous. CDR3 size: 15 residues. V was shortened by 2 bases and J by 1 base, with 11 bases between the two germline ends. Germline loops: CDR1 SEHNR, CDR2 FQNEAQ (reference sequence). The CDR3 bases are TGTGCCAGCAGCTTAAGGAACTTTGGCCAAGAGACCCAGTACTTC. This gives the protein CASSLRNFGQETQYF.

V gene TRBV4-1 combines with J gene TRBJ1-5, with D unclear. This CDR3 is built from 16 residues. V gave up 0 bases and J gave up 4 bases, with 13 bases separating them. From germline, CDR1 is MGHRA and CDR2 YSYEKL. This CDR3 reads CASSQDQGQLNQPQHF. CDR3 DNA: TGCGCCAGCAGCCAAGATCAAGGGCAGCTAAATCAGCCCCAGCATTTT.

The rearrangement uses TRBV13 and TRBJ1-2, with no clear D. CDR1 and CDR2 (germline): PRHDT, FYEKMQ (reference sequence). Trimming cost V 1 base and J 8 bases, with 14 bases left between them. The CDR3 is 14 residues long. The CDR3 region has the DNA TGTGCCAGCAGCTTAGTTGCTGCGGGCGGGGGCTACACCTTC. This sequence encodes CASSLVAAGGGYTF.

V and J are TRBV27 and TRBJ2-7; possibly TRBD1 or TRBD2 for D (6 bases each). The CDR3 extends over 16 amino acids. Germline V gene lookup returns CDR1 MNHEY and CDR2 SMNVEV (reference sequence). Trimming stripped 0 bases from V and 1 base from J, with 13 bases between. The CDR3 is CASSLSWGAISYEQYF. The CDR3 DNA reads TGTGCCAGCAGTTTATCGTGGGGGGCAATATCCTACGAGCAGTACTTC.

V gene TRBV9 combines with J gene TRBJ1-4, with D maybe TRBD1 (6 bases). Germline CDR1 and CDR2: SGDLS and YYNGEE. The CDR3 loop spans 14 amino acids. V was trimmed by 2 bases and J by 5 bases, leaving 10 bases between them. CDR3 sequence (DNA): TGTGCCAGCAGCGTGGGGACACAAAATGAAAAACTGTTTTTT. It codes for CASSVGTQNEKLFF.

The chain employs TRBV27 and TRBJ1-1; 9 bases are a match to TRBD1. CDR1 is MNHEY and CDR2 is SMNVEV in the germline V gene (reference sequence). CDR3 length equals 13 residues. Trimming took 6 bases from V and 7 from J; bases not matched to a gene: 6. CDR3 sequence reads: CASRRDRVLEAFF. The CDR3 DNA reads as TGTGCCAGCAGACGGGACAGGGTCCTTGAAGCTTTCTTT.

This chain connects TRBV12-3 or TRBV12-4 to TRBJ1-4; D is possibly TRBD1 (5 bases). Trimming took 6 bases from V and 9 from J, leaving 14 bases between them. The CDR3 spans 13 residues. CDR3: CASRNQPGQKLFF. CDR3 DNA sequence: TGTGCCAGCAGGAATCAACCGGGGCAAAAACTGTTTTTT.

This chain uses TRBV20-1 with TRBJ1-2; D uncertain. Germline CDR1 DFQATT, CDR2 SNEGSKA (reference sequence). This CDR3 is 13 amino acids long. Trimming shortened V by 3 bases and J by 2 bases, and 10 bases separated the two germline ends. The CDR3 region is CSASVVTNYGYTF. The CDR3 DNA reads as TGCAGTGCTAGTGTAGTCACCAACTATGGCTACACCTTC.

The CDR3 sequence: CASSHRGGVYNEQFF. For the CDR3, the DNA is TGTGCCAGCAGCCACAGGGGCGGAGTTTACAATGAGCAGTTCTTC. This chain uses TRBV3-1 (or the pseudogene TRBV3-2) with TRBJ2-1; a weak D match, TRBD1 (6 bases). Germline V gene data show CDR1 as LGHDT and CDR2 as YNNKEL (reference sequence). The CDR3 sequence is 15 residues long. The V end lost 3 bases, the J end lost 4 bases, and 13 bases lay between the germline ends.

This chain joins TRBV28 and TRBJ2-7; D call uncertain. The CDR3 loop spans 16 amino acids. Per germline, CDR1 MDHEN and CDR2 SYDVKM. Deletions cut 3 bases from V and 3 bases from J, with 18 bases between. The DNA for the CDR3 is TGTGCCAGCAGTTTTGGGGTAAGGGTTTTATTCTACGAGCAGTACTTC. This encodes CASSFGVRVLFYEQYF.

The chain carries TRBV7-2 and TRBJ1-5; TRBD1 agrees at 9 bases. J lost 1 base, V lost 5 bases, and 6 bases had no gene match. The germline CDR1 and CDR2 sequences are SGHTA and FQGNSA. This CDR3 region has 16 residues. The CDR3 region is CASSHTGGPSNQPQHF. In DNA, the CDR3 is TGTGCCAGCAGCCATACAGGGGGCCCGAGCAATCAGCCCCAGCATTTT.

CDR3 DNA sequence: TGTGCCAGCACCGACCGGGACAGGGGAGTAAACGAGCAGTACTTC. Protein: CASTDRDRGVNEQYF. The V gene is TRBV2, the J gene TRBJ2-7; 10 positions match TRBD1. Germline CDR1 is SNHLY and CDR2 is FYNNEI. V trimming: 7 bases; J trimming: 5 bases; junction bases outside the gene matches: 11. The CDR3 runs to 15 residues.

CDR3 bases: TGCAGCGTTGGTTCTCGGAGTTCCTACAATGAGCAGTTCTTC. As protein: CSVGSRSSYNEQFF. The chain recombines TRBV29-1 with TRBJ2-1; D unclear. The V end lost 4 bases, the J end lost 1 base, and 11 bases lay between the germline ends. Per germline, CDR1 SQVTM and CDR2 ANQGSEA. CDR3 length: 14 amino acids.

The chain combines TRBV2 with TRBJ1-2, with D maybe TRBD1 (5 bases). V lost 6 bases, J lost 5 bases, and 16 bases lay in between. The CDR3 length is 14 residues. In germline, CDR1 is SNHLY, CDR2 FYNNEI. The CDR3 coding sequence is TGTGCCAGCAGGGGAGGAGGACAAGCTTATGGCTACACCTTC. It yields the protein CASRGGGQAYGYTF.

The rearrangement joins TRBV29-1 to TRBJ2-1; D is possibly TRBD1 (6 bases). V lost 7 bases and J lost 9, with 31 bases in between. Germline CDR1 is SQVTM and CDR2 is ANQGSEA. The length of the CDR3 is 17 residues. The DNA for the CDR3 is TGCAGCGCCCACGGGAAGGGGGTAGGGGCAGGGAACGGTGAGCAGTTCTTC. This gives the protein CSAHGKGVGAGNGEQFF.

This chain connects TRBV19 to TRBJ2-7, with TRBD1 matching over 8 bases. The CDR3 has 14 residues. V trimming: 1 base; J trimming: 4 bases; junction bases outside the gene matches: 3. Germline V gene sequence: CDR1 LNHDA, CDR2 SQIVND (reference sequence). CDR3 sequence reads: CASSIVQGAYEQYF. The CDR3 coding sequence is TGTGCCAGTAGTATAGTGCAGGGGGCGTACGAGCAGTACTTC.

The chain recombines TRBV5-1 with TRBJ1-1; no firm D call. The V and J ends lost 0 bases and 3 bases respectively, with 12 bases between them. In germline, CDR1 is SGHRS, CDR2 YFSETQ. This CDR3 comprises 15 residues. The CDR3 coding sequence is TGCGCCAGCAGCTTGGAAGTTTCTGGGGACACTGAAGCTTTCTTT. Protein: CASSLEVSGDTEAFF.

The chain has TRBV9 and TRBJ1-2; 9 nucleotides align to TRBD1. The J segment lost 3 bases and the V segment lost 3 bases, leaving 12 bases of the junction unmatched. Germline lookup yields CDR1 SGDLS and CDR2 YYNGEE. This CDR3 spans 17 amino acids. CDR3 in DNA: TGTGCCAGCAGCGCGAAAGAACACAGGGACAGGGACTATGGCTACACCTTC. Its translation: CASSAKEHRDRDYGYTF.

The CDR3 coding sequence is TGTGCCAGCAGTGAGACATGGAGGGATGAAAAACTGTTTTTT. This codes for CASSETWRDEKLFF. The J gene is TRBJ1-4, the V gene TRBV27; D unclear. From germline, CDR1 is MNHEY and CDR2 SMNVEV (reference sequence). V dropped 5 bases and J dropped 6 bases, with 13 bases sitting between them. The CDR3 length is 14 residues.

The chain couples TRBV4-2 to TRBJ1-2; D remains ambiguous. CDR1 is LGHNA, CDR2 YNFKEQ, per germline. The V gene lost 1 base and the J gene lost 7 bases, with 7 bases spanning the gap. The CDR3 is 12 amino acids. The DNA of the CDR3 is TGTGCCAGCAGCCAAGGGACCGGTGGCTACACCTTC. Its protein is CASSQGTGGYTF.

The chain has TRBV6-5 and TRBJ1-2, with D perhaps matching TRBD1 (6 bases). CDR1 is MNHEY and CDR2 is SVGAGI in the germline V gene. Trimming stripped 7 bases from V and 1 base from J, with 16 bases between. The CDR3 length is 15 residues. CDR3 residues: CASTYTGTRNYGYTF. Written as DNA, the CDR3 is TGTGCCAGCACCTATACCGGGACACGTAACTATGGCTACACCTTC.

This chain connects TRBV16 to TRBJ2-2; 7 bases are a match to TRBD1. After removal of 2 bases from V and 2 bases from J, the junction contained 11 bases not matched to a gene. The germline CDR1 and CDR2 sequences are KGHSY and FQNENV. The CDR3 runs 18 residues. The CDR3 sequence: CASSQIVSGQENTGELFF. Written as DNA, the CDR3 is TGTGCCAGCAGCCAAATTGTTTCAGGACAGGAAAACACCGGGGAGCTGTTTTTT.

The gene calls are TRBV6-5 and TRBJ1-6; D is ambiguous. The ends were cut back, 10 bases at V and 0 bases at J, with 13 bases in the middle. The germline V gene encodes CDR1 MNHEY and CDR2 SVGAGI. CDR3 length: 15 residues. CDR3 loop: CATLFLSSYNSPLHF. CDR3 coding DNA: TGTGCCACCCTGTTCCTGAGCTCCTATAATTCACCCCTCCACTTT.

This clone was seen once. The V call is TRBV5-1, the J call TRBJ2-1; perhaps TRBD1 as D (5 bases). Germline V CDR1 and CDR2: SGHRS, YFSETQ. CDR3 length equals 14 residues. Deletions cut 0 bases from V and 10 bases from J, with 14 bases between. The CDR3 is CASSLALVPGEQFF. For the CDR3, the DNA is TGCGCCAGCAGCTTGGCTTTAGTCCCAGGGGAGCAGTTCTTC.

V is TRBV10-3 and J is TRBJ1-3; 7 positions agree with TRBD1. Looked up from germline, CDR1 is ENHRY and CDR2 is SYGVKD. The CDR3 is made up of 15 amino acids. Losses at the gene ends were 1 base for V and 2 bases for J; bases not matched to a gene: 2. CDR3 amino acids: CAISEWQGAGNTIYF. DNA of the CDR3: TGTGCCATCAGTGAGTGGCAGGGGGCTGGAAACACCATATATTTT.

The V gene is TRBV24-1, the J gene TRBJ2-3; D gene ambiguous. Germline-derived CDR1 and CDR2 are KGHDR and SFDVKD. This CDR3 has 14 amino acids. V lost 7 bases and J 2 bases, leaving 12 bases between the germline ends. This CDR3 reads CATSPRGATDTQYF. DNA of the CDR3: TGTGCCACCAGCCCACGCGGCGCCACAGATACGCAGTATTTT.

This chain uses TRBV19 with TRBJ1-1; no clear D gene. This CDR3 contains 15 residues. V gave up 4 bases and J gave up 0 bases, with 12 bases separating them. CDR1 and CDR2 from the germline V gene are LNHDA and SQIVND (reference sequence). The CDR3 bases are TGTGCCAGTAGTAGGTATTCAGGCATGAACACTGAAGCTTTCTTT. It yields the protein CASSRYSGMNTEAFF.